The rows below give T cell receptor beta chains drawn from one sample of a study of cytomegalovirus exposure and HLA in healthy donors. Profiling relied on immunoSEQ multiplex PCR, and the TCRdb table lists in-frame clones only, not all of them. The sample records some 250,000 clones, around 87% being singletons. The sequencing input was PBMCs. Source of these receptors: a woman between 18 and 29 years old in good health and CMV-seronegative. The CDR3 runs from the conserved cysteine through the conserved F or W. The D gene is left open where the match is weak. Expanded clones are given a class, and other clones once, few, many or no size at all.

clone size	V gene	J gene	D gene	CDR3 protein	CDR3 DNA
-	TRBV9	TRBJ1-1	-	CASSVARSGVGTEAFF	TGTGCCAGCAGCGTAGCTAGGTCGGGGGTGGGCACTGAAGCTTTCTTT
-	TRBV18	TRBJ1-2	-	CASSPRQPHGYTF	TGTGCCAGCTCACCCAGACAACCGCACGGCTACACCTTC
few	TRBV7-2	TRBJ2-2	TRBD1	CASSLGGQGNTGELFF	TGTGCCAGCAGCTTGGGGGGACAGGGGAACACCGGGGAGCTGTTTTTT
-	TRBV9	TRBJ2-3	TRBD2	CASSVYSGGAPDTQYF	TGTGCCAGCAGCGTCTATAGCGGGGGGGCCCCAGATACGCAGTATTTT
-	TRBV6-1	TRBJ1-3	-	CASRRDSGNTIYF	TGTGCCAGCAGGAGGGACTCTGGAAACACCATATATTTT
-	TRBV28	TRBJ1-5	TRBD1	CASSPTGGYSNQPQHF	TGTGCCAGCAGCCCAACAGGGGGATATAGCAATCAGCCCCAGCATTTT
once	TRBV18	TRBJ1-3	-	CASSPRLLDSSGNTIYF	TGTGCCAGCTCACCGAGACTCCTGGACAGCTCTGGAAACACCATATATTTT
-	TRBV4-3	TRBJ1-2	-	CASSQDVGSADGYTF	TGCGCCAGCAGCCAAGATGTAGGTTCAGCGGATGGCTACACCTTC
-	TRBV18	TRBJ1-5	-	CASSPQEVDSNQPQHF	TGTGCCAGCTCACCTCAAGAGGTGGATAGCAATCAGCCCCAGCATTTT
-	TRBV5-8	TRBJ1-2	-	CASSPPGSGIYGYTF	TGTGCCAGCAGCCCCCCGGGGTCGGGCATTTATGGCTACACCTTC
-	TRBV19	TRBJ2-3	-	CASSSGQGGSTDTQYF	TGTGCCAGTAGTTCAGGACAGGGAGGGAGCACAGATACGCAGTATTTT
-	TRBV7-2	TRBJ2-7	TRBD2	CASSSPLRLAGHEQYF	TGTGCCAGCAGCTCCCCCCTGAGACTAGCGGGTCACGAGCAGTACTTC
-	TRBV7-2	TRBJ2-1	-	CASSLEAGRYNEQFF	TGTGCCAGCAGCTTAGAAGCGGGCCGATACAATGAGCAGTTCTTC
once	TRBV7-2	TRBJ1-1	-	CASSSQMNTEAFF	TGTGCCAGCAGCTCGCAGATGAACACTGAAGCTTTCTTT
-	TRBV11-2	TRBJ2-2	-	CASRSVANTGELFF	TGTGCCAGCAGGTCCGTCGCGAACACCGGGGAGCTGTTTTTT
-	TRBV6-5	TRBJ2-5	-	CASSYTGTKETQYF	TGTGCCAGCAGTTATACAGGGACAAAAGAGACCCAGTACTTC
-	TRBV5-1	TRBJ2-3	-	CASGTGDTDTQYF	TGCGCCAGCGGCACGGGGGACACAGATACGCAGTATTTT
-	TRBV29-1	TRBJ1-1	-	CSVESQNTEAFF	TGCAGCGTTGAGAGCCAAAACACTGAAGCTTTCTTT
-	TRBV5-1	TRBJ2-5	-	CASSLAGMEETQYF	TGCGCCAGCAGCTTGGCTGGAATGGAGGAGACCCAGTACTTC
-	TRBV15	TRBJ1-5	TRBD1	CATSTRTGPNQPQHF	TGTGCCACCAGCACGCGGACAGGCCCAAATCAGCCCCAGCATTTT
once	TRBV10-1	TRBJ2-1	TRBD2	CASSGLAGNEQFF	TGCGCCAGCAGCGGACTAGCGGGTAATGAGCAGTTCTTC
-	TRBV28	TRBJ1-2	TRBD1	CASSQRQGAKGYTF	TGTGCCAGCAGTCAAAGACAGGGGGCGAAGGGCTACACCTTC
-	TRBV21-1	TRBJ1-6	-	CASSKDQKWASPLHF	TGTGCCAGCAGCAAAGATCAGAAGTGGGCCTCACCCCTCCACTTT
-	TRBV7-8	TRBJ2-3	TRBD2	CASSTGLAVSTDTQYF	TGTGCCAGCAGCACGGGACTAGCGGTTAGCACAGATACGCAGTATTTT
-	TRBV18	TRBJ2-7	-	CASSREYEQYF	TGTGCCAGCTCACGGGAGTACGAGCAGTACTTC
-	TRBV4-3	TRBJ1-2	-	CASSQESGGDGYTF	TGCGCCAGCAGCCAAGAGTCGGGGGGAGATGGCTACACCTTC
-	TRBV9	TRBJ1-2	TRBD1	CASSRKGATNYGYTF	TGTGCCAGCTCCCGGAAGGGGGCTACCAACTATGGCTACACCTTC
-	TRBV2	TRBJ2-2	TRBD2	CASEQTSDMRELFF	TGTGCCAGCGAACAGACTAGCGATATGAGGGAGCTGTTTTTT
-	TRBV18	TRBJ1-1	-	CASSPKEAVNTEAFF	TGTGCCAGCTCACCCAAAGAGGCTGTGAACACTGAAGCTTTCTTT
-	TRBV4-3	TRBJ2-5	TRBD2	CASSQDRRTSGGAEETQYF	TGCGCCAGCAGCCAAGACCGACGGACTAGCGGGGGGGCGGAGGAGACCCAGTACTTC
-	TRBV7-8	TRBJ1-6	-	CASSFGKYSPLHF	TGTGCCAGCAGCTTTGGCAAATATTCACCCCTCCACTTT
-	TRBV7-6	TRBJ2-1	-	CASSSRSNEQFF	TGTGCCAGCAGCTCCCGGTCCAATGAGCAGTTCTTC
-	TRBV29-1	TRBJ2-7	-	CSVGEGGPYEQYF	TGCAGCGTTGGGGAGGGGGGACCCTACGAGCAGTACTTC
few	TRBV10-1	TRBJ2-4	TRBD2	CASSSNGGNIQYF	TGCGCCAGTTCCTCTAACGGGGGGAACATTCAGTACTTC
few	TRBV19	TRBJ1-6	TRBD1	CASGTGAYNSPLHF	TGTGCCAGTGGGACAGGGGCCTATAATTCACCCCTCCACTTT
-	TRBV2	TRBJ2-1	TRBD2	CASSGGGAGNEQFF	TGTGCCAGCAGTGGCGGGGGGGCCGGCAATGAGCAGTTCTTC
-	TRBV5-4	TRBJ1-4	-	CASSTDSSFNEKLFF	TGTGCCAGCAGCACCGACAGTAGCTTTAATGAAAAACTGTTTTTT